This passage covers 3 T cell receptor beta chains from one sample sequenced in a study of cytomegalovirus exposure and HLA in healthy donors. 60 Vbeta and 13 Jbeta primers were used in PCR. Here immunoSEQ multiplex PCR was the method, and the copy in TCRdb shows in-frame clones only, minus some. The profile shows 130,000 or so clones, over 60% of them singletons. The sample was PBMCs. The origin of the receptors is a woman aged 40 to 50 in good health and CMV-seropositive.

This clone occurred once. The gene calls are TRBV19 and TRBJ1-2, with 7 bases matching TRBD1. The germline gives CDR1 LNHDA, CDR2 SQIVND (reference sequence). J was trimmed by 4 bases and V by 5 bases; bases with no gene match: 1. The CDR3 runs to 12 residues. The CDR3 DNA reads as TGTGCCAGTAGTGGGACAGTCTATGGCTACACCTTC. This sequence encodes CASSGTVYGYTF. The full variable domain, its missing parts supplied by reference TRBV19 and TRBJ1-2, is DGGITQSPKYLFRKEGQNVTLSCEQNLNHDAMYWYRQDPGQGLRLIYYSQIVNDFQKGDIAEGYSVSREKKESFPLTVTSAQKNPTAFYLCASSGTVYGYTFGSGTRLTVV.

About this clone: The junction departs from germline at one end; a sequencing error may be responsible. The V gene is TRBV6-6, the J gene TRBJ1-2, with 8 bases fitting TRBD1. Germline V lookup: CDR1 MNHNY, CDR2 SVGAGI (reference sequence). The CDR3 extends over 13 amino acids. CDR3 residues: CATRTGSNYGYPF. The CDR3 region has the DNA TGTGCCACACGGACAGGGTCTAACTATGGCTACCCCTTC.

The V and J genes are TRBV19 and TRBJ1-5; D may be TRBD1 (5 bases). Germline V gene sequence: CDR1 LNHDA, CDR2 SQIVND (reference sequence). Trimming left V 3 bases short and J 5 bases short, with 8 bases between. This CDR3 contains 13 residues. CDR3 loop: CASSMQTDQPQHF. In DNA form, the CDR3 reads TGTGCCAGTAGTATGCAGACAGATCAGCCCCAGCATTTT.